What follows are 5 T cell receptor beta chains derived from one specimen sequenced in a study of T cell changes during pregnancy in multiple sclerosis. Sequenced by immunoSEQ multiplex PCR; TCRdb stores in-frame clones only, minus some. The sample lists about 40,000 clones, about 92% occurring once. The sequences come from CD8+ T cells from peripheral blood mononuclear cells, collected in the first trimester of pregnancy. The receptors come from a female donor with multiple sclerosis, enrolled in a pregnancy study.

This chain uses TRBV27 with TRBJ2-7, with D perhaps matching TRBD2 (6 bases). The ends were cut back, 0 bases at V and 4 bases at J, with 10 bases in the middle. Germline values: CDR1 MNHEY, CDR2 SMNVEV (reference sequence). The CDR3 runs 14 residues. Written as DNA, the CDR3 is TGTGCCAGCAGTTTATCGGGGGGTCAGTACGAGCAGTACTTC. Residues: CASSLSGGQYEQYF.

The rearrangement joins TRBV21-1 to TRBJ2-7; the DNA was not used to check the table's D call, TRBD1. TRBV21-1 is a known pseudogene. CDR3 length: 15 amino acids. The CDR3 nucleotides read TGTGCCAGCAGCAAGATGCCGGGACAGGAGTACGAGCAGTACTTC. This translates into CASSKMPGQEYEQYF.

The chain has TRBV7-6 and TRBJ1-1; 11 nucleotides line up with TRBD1. Per the germline V gene, CDR1 is SGHVS and CDR2 is FNYEAQ. The CDR3 runs 19 residues. The V gene end was trimmed by 1 base and the J gene end by 0 bases; junction bases not matched to a gene: 10. This CDR3 reads CASSLVVGQGARMNTEAFF. DNA for the CDR3: TGTGCCAGCAGCTTAGTTGTTGGACAGGGGGCCAGAATGAACACTGAAGCTTTCTTT.

V and J are TRBV27 and TRBJ1-6; D is uncertain. The germline gives CDR1 MNHEY, CDR2 SMNVEV (reference sequence). Trimming stripped 9 bases from V and 10 bases from J, with 16 bases between. The CDR3 has 13 amino acids. CDR3 sequence: CASAASFFSPLHF. The CDR3 DNA sequence: TGTGCCAGTGCAGCGAGCTTTTTCTCACCCCTCCACTTT.

The chain combines TRBV15 with TRBJ1-6; D is unclear. V lost 4 bases and J lost 5, with 6 bases in between. Germline assignment: CDR1 LNHNV and CDR2 YYDKDF (reference sequence). The length of the CDR3 is 13 residues. CDR3 loop: CATSKRDNSPLHF. For the CDR3, the DNA is TGTGCCACCAGCAAGAGGGATAATTCACCCCTCCACTTT.